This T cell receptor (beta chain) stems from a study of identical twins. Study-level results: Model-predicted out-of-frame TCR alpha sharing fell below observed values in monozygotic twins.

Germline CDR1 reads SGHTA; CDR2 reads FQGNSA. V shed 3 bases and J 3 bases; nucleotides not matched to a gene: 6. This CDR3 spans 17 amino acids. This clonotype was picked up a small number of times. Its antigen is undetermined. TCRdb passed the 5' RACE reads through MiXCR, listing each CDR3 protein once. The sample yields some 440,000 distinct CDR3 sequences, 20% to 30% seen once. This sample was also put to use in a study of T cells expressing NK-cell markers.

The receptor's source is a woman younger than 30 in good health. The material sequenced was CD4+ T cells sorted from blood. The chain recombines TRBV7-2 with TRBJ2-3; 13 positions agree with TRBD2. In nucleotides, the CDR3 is TGTGCCAGCAGCTTTCGGACTAGCGGGAGCGGGACAGATACGCAGTATTTT. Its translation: CASSFRTSGSGTDTQYF.